The rows below give T cell receptor beta chains drawn from one sample of a study of glioma-infiltrating T cells after dendritic cell vaccination. Assay: immunoSEQ multiplex PCR; the TCRdb copy retains only in-frame clones and omits some. The table records over 90,000 clones, roughly four fifths of them present only once. Sequenced material: blood, taken before dendritic cell vaccination. The receptors derive from a human donor with glioblastoma. Both conserved end residues are part of each CDR3. Fields, in order: V gene, CDR3 protein.

TRBV5-4	CASSYAGMVAGVEQYF
TRBV10-2	CASLGRGTYEQYF
TRBV11-2	CASSFLRGPGDNSPLHF
TRBV7-9	CASSFSREGAFF
TRBV7-2	CASSLNGVQETQYF
TRBV18	CASSPPASSNEKLFF
TRBV5-4	CASSSASGGGYEQYF
TRBV25-1	CASSPMDRAFPYEQYF
TRBV4-2	CASSQKGSSGGAYNEQFF
TRBV5-1	CASSLSDQGTQYF
TRBV30	CAWSEQTGVGYGYTF
TRBV9	CASKPGQDGNTIYF
TRBV11-2	CASSYRGRGPFWGYTF
TRBV6-1	CASMGGIHQPQHF
TRBV6-5	CASSYLQGTEAFF
TRBV5-5	CASSLSAAGAGGETQYF
TRBV6-5	CASSYLRGSHTEAFF
TRBV5-5	CASTKGQANTEAFF
TRBV5-6	CASSSIRGPGELFF
TRBV6-1	CASSGGQGASEAFF
TRBV7-3	CASSSRVGTDTQYF
TRBV27	CASAGRGDYNEQFF
TRBV5-4	CASSTAKQGSYGYTF
TRBV5-6	CASSRWTSGGPGRGTQYF
TRBV10-2	CASARGGQIQTIKYGYTF
TRBV30	CAWSDGAGNTEAFF
TRBV7-2	CASSRETSGNTIYF
TRBV7-9	CASSQTSGEETQYF
TRBV4-2	CASSLKMPGQGKNEQYF
TRBV2	CASSDYRGQSTDTQYF
TRBV7-6	CASSVGTLNEQFF
TRBV6-5	CASSYSRGANQPQHF
TRBV4-3	CASSPFTGQFYEQYF
TRBV10-3	CAISAQTEFEQYF
TRBV19	CASSIKSMNTEAFF
TRBV7-7	CASRRLAGGLSTDTQYF
TRBV19	CASSMQQDMNTEAFF
TRBV19	CASSSQGLNTEAFF
TRBV21-1	CASSTRPPGTEAFF
TRBV5-1	CASSPLDRWIPTEAFF
TRBV18	CASSIDTAGANVLTF
TRBV6-4	CASSASGQGTWGELFF
TRBV5-1	CASSYWGDTEAFF
TRBV11-3	CASSYDRRSTDTQYF
TRBV5-1	CASSLYSGGSFYEQYF
TRBV6-1	CASSVDRAQETQYF
TRBV19	CASSTGAGSYEQYF
TRBV6-6	CASRETGDGYTF
TRBV5-1	CASSLGEGFNPEAFF
TRBV11-2	CASSLNPTSGGPGELFF
TRBV7-2	CASSRFGQGVWTYTGTQYF
TRBV15	CATSTNPGGETDTQYF
TRBV27	CASIIRVGAYEQYF
TRBV6-4	CASSDWVAAAYEQYF